These 22 T cell receptor beta chains share one sample of origin, sequenced in a study of OX40 agonist ivuxolimab in advanced cancers. The data were produced by immunoSEQ multiplex PCR, yet TCRdb's version contains in-frame clones alone and is incomplete. The sample shows tens of thousands of clones, approximately 81% of them seen only once. Source: CD4+ or CD8+ T cells sorted from blood, taken in a trial of the OX40 agonist ivuxolimab. These receptors all come from an adult with an advanced solid tumor such as melanoma, head and neck, liver or kidney cancer.

This chain joins TRBV5-1 and TRBJ2-7; 10 nucleotides line up with TRBD2. After removal of 1 base from V and 2 bases from J, the junction contained 0 bases not matched to a gene. The CDR3 extends over 14 amino acids. Germline V gene lookup returns CDR1 SGHRS and CDR2 YFSETQ. CDR3 region: CASSLSGGAYEQYF. The CDR3 DNA reads as TGCGCCAGCAGCTTGAGCGGGGGGGCCTACGAGCAGTACTTC. The whole variable domain, filled in from reference TRBV5-1 and TRBJ2-7, reads KAGVTQTPRYLIKTRGQQVTLSCSPISGHRSVSWYQQTPGQGLQFLFEYFSETQRNKGNFPGRFSGRQFSNSRSEMNVSTLELGDSALYLCASSLSGGAYEQYFGPGTRLTVT.

V is TRBV25-1 and J is TRBJ2-5, with D perhaps matching TRBD2 (6 bases). V lost 1 base and J 3 bases, leaving 12 bases between the germline ends. The germline V gene has CDR1 MGHDK and CDR2 SYGVNS. The CDR3 is 15 residues long. The CDR3: CASSEFVGGEETQYF. As DNA, the CDR3 is TGTGCCAGCAGTGAATTCGTAGGAGGGGAAGAGACCCAGTACTTC.

This clone was seen only a few times. The V call is TRBV2, the J call TRBJ1-4; D is undetermined. Germline CDR1 is SNHLY and CDR2 is FYNNEI. Trimming removed 4 bases from V and 0 bases from J, with 21 bases in between. This CDR3 has 19 amino acids. The CDR3 loop reads CASSGPPTSTIATNEKLFF. CDR3 sequence (DNA): TGTGCCAGCAGTGGCCCCCCGACGTCCACCATTGCAACTAATGAAAAACTGTTTTTT.

The chain couples TRBV5-4 to TRBJ1-2, with TRBD1 matching over 7 bases. CDR3 size: 15 residues. V lost 4 bases and J lost 8; bases outside the gene matches: 14. Germline V gene data show CDR1 as SGHNT and CDR2 as YYREEE (reference sequence). The CDR3 DNA reads TGTGCCAGCAGCGCAGGGTTAGAGGGGGCGCGAGGCTACACCTTC. Translated, it gives CASSAGLEGARGYTF.

This clone was observed a single time. The chain employs TRBV7-9 and TRBJ2-7; 10 nucleotides agree with TRBD2. CDR3 size: 15 residues. In germline, CDR1 is SEHNR, CDR2 FQNEAQ (reference sequence). Unmatched junction bases numbered 11, after V lost 5 bases and J lost 7 bases. The CDR3 coding sequence is TGTGCCAGCAGCCCCGGGGGTAGCGGGAGGCAAGAGCAGTACTTC. As protein: CASSPGGSGRQEQYF.

CDR3 in amino acids: CASSWGRAGEQYF. In DNA, the CDR3 is TGCGCCAGCAGCTGGGGTAGAGCCGGGGAGCAGTACTTC. The chain couples TRBV5-1 to TRBJ2-7; D gene uncertain. The V gene lost 3 bases and the J gene lost 7 bases, with 14 bases spanning the gap. The CDR3 spans 13 residues. From germline, CDR1 is SGHRS and CDR2 YFSETQ. Looking up the rest from reference TRBV5-1 and TRBJ2-7 gives the full variable domain: KAGVTQTPRYLIKTRGQQVTLSCSPISGHRSVSWYQQTPGQGLQFLFEYFSETQRNKGNFPGRFSGRQFSNSRSEMNVSTLELGDSALYLCASSWGRAGEQYFGPGTRLTVT.

The V and J genes are TRBV13 and TRBJ1-1, with D possibly being TRBD1 (5 bases). V was shortened by 4 bases and J by 3 bases, with 9 bases between the two germline ends. Germline V lookup: CDR1 PRHDT, CDR2 FYEKMQ (reference sequence). The CDR3 totals 13 residues. The CDR3 DNA is TGTGCCAGCAGCTCTCAGGGTTACACTGAAGCTTTCTTT. It translates to CASSSQGYTEAFF. Drawing the rest from reference TRBV13 and TRBJ1-1, the complete variable domain is AAGVIQSPRHLIKEKRETATLKCYPIPRHDTVYWYQQGPGQDPQFLISFYEKMQSDKGSIPDRFSAQQFSDYHSELNMSSLELGDSALYFCASSSQGYTEAFFGQGTRLTVV.

This clone showed up just once. Written as DNA, the CDR3 is TGTGCCAGCAGTCCTCACGAACCCAAAAACATTCAGTACTTC. Translated: CASSPHEPKNIQYF. J is TRBJ2-4 and V is TRBV28; D gene unclear. Germline CDR1 reads MDHEN; CDR2 reads SYDVKM. The CDR3 is made up of 14 amino acids. The ends were cut back, 5 bases at V and 2 bases at J, with 10 bases in the middle.

This chain links TRBV7-9 with TRBJ2-7, with D possibly TRBD2 on 5 matching bases. V lost 7 bases to trimming and J lost 5 bases, with 24 bases between them. The CDR3 totals 16 residues. Per the germline V gene, CDR1 is SEHNR and CDR2 is FQNEAQ (reference sequence). DNA for the CDR3: TGTGCCAGCACCACCTTCGGAGGAGAGCACAGTAACGAGCAGTACTTC. This codes for CASTTFGGEHSNEQYF.

With regard to this clone: One end of the junction varies from germline; a read error may be responsible. The chain joins TRBV13 to TRBJ1-3; D uncertain. Germline V lookup: CDR1 PRHDT, CDR2 FYEKMQ (reference sequence). This CDR3 has 19 amino acids. CDR3 bases: TGTGCCAGCTTTCTGAATTGGAAACCCAAGGTGCGAATTGGAAGCACCATATATTTT. As protein: CASFLNWKPKVRIGSTIYF.

The rearrangement joins TRBV5-1 to TRBJ2-7; D is unresolved. CDR3 length: 13 amino acids. Trimming pared 4 bases from V and 4 bases from J, leaving 12 bases between. Germline CDR1 is SGHRS and CDR2 is YFSETQ. CDR3 in DNA: TGCGCCAGCAGCCTGGACGACGAGTACGAGCAGTACTTC. Translated: CASSLDDEYEQYF. Drawing the rest from reference TRBV5-1 and TRBJ2-7, the complete variable domain is KAGVTQTPRYLIKTRGQQVTLSCSPISGHRSVSWYQQTPGQGLQFLFEYFSETQRNKGNFPGRFSGRQFSNSRSEMNVSTLELGDSALYLCASSLDDEYEQYFGPGTRLTVT.

The chain employs TRBV4-3 and TRBJ2-1, with D hard to call. Trimming took off 0 bases at V and 2 bases at J, with 14 bases between the two ends. Germline V gene data show CDR1 as LGHNA and CDR2 as YSLEER. The CDR3 consists of 17 residues. This chain's CDR3 is CASSQDPGIGAYNEQFF. The DNA for the CDR3 is TGCGCCAGCAGCCAAGATCCCGGCATAGGAGCCTACAATGAGCAGTTCTTC.

The CDR3 here is CASSVESWGSGNTIYF. CDR3 nucleotide sequence: TGTGCCAGCAGCGTAGAATCTTGGGGGTCTGGAAACACCATATATTTT. The genes are TRBV9 and TRBJ1-3; D is perhaps TRBD1 (5 bases). Germline V gene data show CDR1 as SGDLS and CDR2 as YYNGEE. Trimming took off 0 bases at V and 1 base at J, with 11 bases between the two ends. The CDR3 runs to 16 residues.

The genes are TRBV2 and TRBJ1-1; D is unclear. This CDR3 has 13 residues. Trimming removed 4 bases from V and 2 bases from J, with 8 bases in between. Germline-derived CDR1 and CDR2 are SNHLY and FYNNEI. Here the CDR3 DNA reads TGTGCCAGCAGTGCCAGAGAAAACACTGAAGCTTTCTTT. Its protein product is CASSARENTEAFF.

The V gene is TRBV7-2, the J gene TRBJ2-3; a possible D gene is TRBD1 (6 bases). This CDR3 has 14 residues. The V end lost 5 bases, the J end lost 0 bases, and 9 bases lay between the germline ends. Per germline, CDR1 SGHTA and CDR2 FQGNSA. The CDR3 sequence is CASSPGQSTDTQYF. In nucleotides, the CDR3 is TGTGCCAGCAGCCCCGGACAGAGCACAGATACGCAGTATTTT.

The chain links TRBV6-1 to TRBJ2-1, with D perhaps TRBD2 (6 bases). The CDR3 contains 15 residues. In germline, CDR1 is MNHNS, CDR2 SASEGT. Trimming pared 3 bases from V and 4 bases from J, leaving 13 bases between. CDR3 DNA sequence: TGTGCCAGCAGTGACCTAGCGCCTAGTTACAATGAGCAGTTCTTC. Its translation: CASSDLAPSYNEQFF.

The chain employs TRBV6-6 and TRBJ2-6, with D possibly being TRBD1 (6 bases). The V and J ends lost 2 bases and 6 bases respectively, with 11 bases between them. This CDR3 has 15 residues. The germline V gene has CDR1 MNHNY and CDR2 SVGAGI (reference sequence). The CDR3 DNA follows: TGTGCCAGCAGTTACGGGCAGGGGAAGGCCAACGTCCTGACTTTC. It codes for CASSYGQGKANVLTF.

The chain recombines TRBV29-1 with TRBJ2-1, with a weak D call TRBD2 (6 bases). V dropped 5 bases and J dropped 2 bases, with 13 bases sitting between them. Per germline, CDR1 SQVTM and CDR2 ANQGSEA. The CDR3 length is 14 residues. In DNA, the CDR3 is TGCAGCGTTCGGTGGCGGGAAACCTACAATGAGCAGTTCTTC. Protein: CSVRWRETYNEQFF.

This chain uses TRBV25-1 with TRBJ2-6; D not certain. V shed 2 bases and J shed 0 bases, with 2 bases lying between them. Germline assignment: CDR1 MGHDK and CDR2 SYGVNS. This CDR3 comprises 14 residues. This CDR3 reads CASSESSGANVLTF. The CDR3 DNA reads TGTGCCAGCAGTGAAAGCTCTGGGGCCAACGTCCTGACTTTC.

The chain is built from TRBV20-1 and TRBJ2-3; 7 positions match TRBD2. The length of the CDR3 is 11 residues. V dropped 6 bases and J dropped 6; count of bases not matched to a gene: 3. Germline loops: CDR1 DFQATT, CDR2 SNEGSKA (reference sequence). The CDR3 sequence is CSAPLADTQYF. Written as DNA, the CDR3 is TGCAGTGCCCCACTAGCGGATACGCAGTATTTT.

For this clone: At the DNA level, this CDR3 is encoded by other sequences in the same sample as well. The J gene is TRBJ2-1, the V gene TRBV27; D is possibly TRBD1 or TRBD2 (5 bases each). Trimming took off 1 base at V and 0 bases at J, with 7 bases between the two ends. The CDR3 consists of 15 residues. Germline V gene data show CDR1 as MNHEY and CDR2 as SMNVEV (reference sequence). CDR3 sequence: CASSLWGNSYNEQFF. The CDR3 DNA is TGTGCCAGCAGTTTATGGGGGAACTCCTACAATGAGCAGTTCTTC.

V usage is TRBV30 and J usage is TRBJ1-5, with a possible D match to TRBD1 (5 bases). Looked up from germline, CDR1 is GTSNPN and CDR2 is SVGIG (reference sequence). The CDR3 contains 15 residues. Trimming cost V 2 bases and J 4 bases, with 15 bases left between them. CDR3 amino acids: CAWSSWDGINQPQHF. CDR3 in DNA: TGTGCCTGGAGTTCGTGGGACGGAATAAATCAGCCCCAGCATTTT.